Below, 5 T cell receptor beta chains from the same sample are listed, as sequenced in a study of blood T cell repertoires in COVID-19. Clones were read by immunoSEQ multiplex PCR, and TCRdb kept only the in-frame ones, dropping some. The repertoire holds hundreds of thousands of clones, about nine tenths seen once, with around 1.2% in the top ten. Input material: PBMCs or T cells enriched from blood (not recorded which). The receptors stem from a woman between 40 and 55 years old with acute COVID-19.

The chain employs TRBV7-2 and TRBJ1-4; D perhaps matches TRBD1 (5 bases). The CDR3 length is 14 residues. The germline gives CDR1 SGHTA, CDR2 FQGNSA. V shed 5 bases and J shed 7 bases, with 14 bases lying between them. Written as DNA, the CDR3 is TGTGCCAGCAGCCGCGGAGGGGTTAGTGAAAAACTGTTTTTT. It encodes CASSRGGVSEKLFF.

The chain links TRBV28 to TRBJ2-6, with 7 bases identical to TRBD2. The ends lost 2 bases at V and 2 bases at J; junction bases unmatched: 0. Germline CDR1 and CDR2: MDHEN and SYDVKM. The CDR3 is made up of 15 amino acids. As DNA, the CDR3 is TGTGCCAGCAGTTTAGGGGGGGCTGGGGCCAACGTCCTGACTTTC. It is translated as CASSLGGAGANVLTF.

The chain is built from TRBV27 and TRBJ1-6; D unclear. V lost 0 bases and J lost 9, with 12 bases in between. The CDR3 covers 15 residues. CDR1 MNHEY and CDR2 SMNVEV come from the germline V gene (reference sequence). The chain's CDR3 is CASSLSRKRGSPLHF. Written as DNA, the CDR3 is TGTGCCAGCAGTTTATCGCGGAAACGGGGTTCACCCCTCCACTTT.

J is TRBJ1-3 and V is TRBV18; 7 positions match TRBD1. The CDR3 has 15 residues. Germline CDR1 reads KGHSH; CDR2 reads LQKENI. The V and J ends lost 5 bases and 3 bases, in that order; junction bases with no gene match: 7. CDR3 protein: CASSTGQIDGNTIYF. The CDR3 nucleotides are TGTGCCAGCTCAACGGGACAGATAGATGGAAACACCATATATTTT.

The chain employs TRBV6-1 and TRBJ1-5, with D tentatively TRBD1 (5 bases). CDR3 size: 16 residues. Per germline, CDR1 MNHNS and CDR2 SASEGT. With 2 bases removed from V and 0 bases from J, the gap between germline ends came to 11 bases. CDR3 in amino acids: CASSEWGRGSNQPQHF. The CDR3 DNA reads as TGTGCCAGCAGTGAATGGGGAAGGGGTAGCAATCAGCCCCAGCATTTT.